The rows below give T cell receptor beta chains drawn from one sample of a study of shared clonotypes between healthy human individuals. Profiled with immunoSEQ multiplex PCR; TCRdb holds only in-frame clones, not every one. The sample includes millions of clones, more than 85% of them seen just once. Specimen: naive CD4+ T cells from PBMCs. The receptors originated from a man younger than 35 in good health. Some clones in this sample may be carry-over from other donors' samples. Both conserved end residues are part of each CDR3. The D gene is left open where the match is weak. Clone size, where shown, is once, few, many, or a class for clones that have expanded.

D gene	V gene	clone size	J gene	CDR3 length	CDR3 protein	CDR3 DNA
TRBD2	TRBV7-3	.	TRBJ2-1	15	CASSSLAGGTNEQFF	TGTGCCAGCAGCTCGCTAGCGGGAGGTACCAATGAGCAGTTCTTC
TRBD1	TRBV7-3	.	TRBJ2-1	19	CASSSTTTGTAKHYNEQFF	TGTGCCAGCAGCTCAACCACCACCGGGACAGCAAAACACTACAATGAGCAGTTCTTC
.	TRBV29-1	.	TRBJ2-5	14	CSVVRSETGGTQYF	TGCAGCGTTGTAAGGTCGGAAACCGGCGGGACCCAGTACTTC
TRBD1	TRBV4-2	.	TRBJ1-4	15	CASSVDRVANEKLFF	TGTGCCAGCAGCGTAGACAGGGTAGCTAATGAAAAACTGTTTTTT
.	TRBV4-2	.	TRBJ2-3	15	CASSQERSGTDTQYF	TGTGCCAGCAGCCAAGAGCGGTCGGGCACAGATACGCAGTATTTT
.	TRBV18	.	TRBJ2-7	15	CASSPTQGHPYEQYF	TGTGCCAGCTCACCAACCCAGGGCCACCCCTACGAGCAGTACTTC
TRBD1	TRBV6-6	.	TRBJ1-2	14	CASSYQDRDYGYTF	TGTGCCAGCAGTTACCAGGACAGGGACTATGGCTACACCTTC
TRBD2	TRBV6-1	.	TRBJ2-3	16	CASSARGLGGTDTQYF	TGTGCCAGCAGTGCCCGGGGACTAGGGGGCACAGATACGCAGTATTTT
.	TRBV15	.	TRBJ2-7	15	CATSGGLGGLNEQYF	TGTGCCACCAGCGGGGGATTGGGTGGGCTGAACGAGCAGTACTTC
.	TRBV7-2	few	TRBJ1-2	13	CASSLGISYGYTF	TGTGCCAGCAGCTTAGGGATCTCCTATGGCTACACCTTC
.	TRBV18	.	TRBJ1-2	13	CASSNDPGYGYTF	TGTGCCAGCTCAAACGACCCCGGATATGGCTACACCTTC
TRBD1	TRBV2	.	TRBJ2-5	12	CASRGQGETQYF	TGTGCCAGCAGGGGACAGGGGGAGACCCAGTACTTC
TRBD2	TRBV7-9	.	TRBJ2-1	18	CASSLGTSGRVNYNEQFF	TGTGCCAGCAGCTTAGGGACTAGCGGGAGGGTTAACTACAATGAGCAGTTCTTC
.	TRBV29-1	once	TRBJ2-7	12	CSVVPGTNEQYF	TGCAGCGTTGTCCCGGGGACCAACGAGCAGTACTTC
.	TRBV9	.	TRBJ2-7	16	CASSARESPISYEQYF	TGTGCCAGCAGCGCCCGGGAGAGTCCCATCTCCTACGAGCAGTACTTC
TRBD1	TRBV5-1	.	TRBJ2-7	16	CASSGRQGIGTYEQYF	TGCGCCAGCAGCGGAAGACAGGGGATCGGAACCTACGAGCAGTACTTC
TRBD1	TRBV9	.	TRBJ1-2	15	CASSVLDRGSSGYTF	TGTGCCAGCAGCGTTCTGGACAGGGGGTCCTCAGGCTACACCTTC
.	TRBV28	.	TRBJ2-3	14	CASSFGERTDTQYF	TGTGCCAGCAGTTTCGGAGAACGCACAGATACGCAGTATTTT
.	TRBV18	.	TRBJ1-1	15	CASSPQLSEGTEAFF	TGTGCCAGCTCACCACAATTGTCAGAAGGGACTGAAGCTTTCTTT
.	TRBV5-4	.	TRBJ2-5	13	CASSSVGQETQYF	TGTGCCAGCAGCTCGGTGGGTCAAGAGACCCAGTACTTC
.	TRBV7-2	.	TRBJ2-3	14	CASSYQSSTDTQYF	TGTGCCAGCAGCTACCAGAGTTCCACAGATACGCAGTATTTT